The rows below give T cell receptor beta chains drawn from one sample of a study of tumor-infiltrating lymphocytes in oesophageal squamous cell carcinoma. In TCRdb, the PCR reads were re-called with MiXCR into one record per CDR3 protein. Of 15,000 to 20,000 distinct CDR3 sequences in the sample, around two fifths were seen once. Input material: normal esophageal tissue next to the tumor. The receptor source for this set is a female donor with esophageal squamous cell carcinoma. CDR3s include the opening cysteine and the closing phenylalanine or tryptophan. The order of the fields is V gene, CDR3 protein.

>TRBV6-6
CASSYSPSGISYNEQFF
>TRBV11-1
CASSSPGREQYF
>TRBV7-2
CASSRVGGSIEATQYF
>TRBV6-5
CASSYSMSGVEEQFF
>TRBV7-9
CASSLPTGPTGELFF
>TRBV18
CASSRDQGGDYGYTF
>TRBV6-1
CASKAGFHGAASYEQYF
>TRBV5-1
CASSFGRPDFYNYGYTF
>TRBV7-6
CASSLAAGSDEQFF
>TRBV12-3/TRBV12-4
CASSWDRGAETQYF
>TRBV12-3/TRBV12-4
CASSLTFSGANVLTF
>TRBV7-8
CASSQRGSFSYEQYF
>TRBV7-8
CASSLEQGAYNEQFF